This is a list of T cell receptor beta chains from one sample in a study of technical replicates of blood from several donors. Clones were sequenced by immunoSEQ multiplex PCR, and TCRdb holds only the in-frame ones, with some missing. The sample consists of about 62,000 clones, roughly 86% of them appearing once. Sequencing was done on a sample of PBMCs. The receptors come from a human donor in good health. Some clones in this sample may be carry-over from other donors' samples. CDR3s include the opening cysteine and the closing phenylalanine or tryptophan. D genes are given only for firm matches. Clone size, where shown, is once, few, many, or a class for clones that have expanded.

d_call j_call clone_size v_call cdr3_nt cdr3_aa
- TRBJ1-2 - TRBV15 TGTGCCACCAGCAGACCCGCGGGCTTTGGCTATGGCTACACCTTC CATSRPAGFGYGYTF
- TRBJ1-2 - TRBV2 TGTGCCAGCAGTGAGGGGGCGCAGGGCTACACCTTC CASSEGAQGYTF
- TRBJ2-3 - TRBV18 TGTGCCAGCTCACTCTCGGACTGGAGCACAGATACGCAGTATTTT CASSLSDWSTDTQYF
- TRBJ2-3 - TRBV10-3 TGTGCCATCAGTGAGCCCGGGGGACGCACAGATACGCAGTATTTT CAISEPGGRTDTQYF
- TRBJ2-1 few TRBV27 TGTGCCAGCAGTTTCGCGCCGAGCTCCTACAATGAGCAGTTCTTC CASSFAPSSYNEQFF
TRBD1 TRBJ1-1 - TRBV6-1 TGTGCCAGCAGTGAAACTTTGGGACAGACTGAAGCTTTCTTT CASSETLGQTEAFF
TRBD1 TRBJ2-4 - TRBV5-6 TGTGCCAGCAGCTGGGGACAGGGCAAAAACATTCAGTACTTC CASSWGQGKNIQYF
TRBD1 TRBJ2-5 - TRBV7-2 TGTGCCAGCAGGAGTCAGGGGACAGTTTTACAGACCCAGTACTTC CASRSQGTVLQTQYF
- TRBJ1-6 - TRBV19 TGTGCCAGTAGTATAGTTGGGCAGATCAATTCACCCCTCCACTTT CASSIVGQINSPLHF
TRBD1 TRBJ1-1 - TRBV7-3 TGTGCCAGCAGCTTCAGGGGGCGGGACACTGAAGCTTTCTTT CASSFRGRDTEAFF
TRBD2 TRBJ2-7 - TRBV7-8 TGTGCCAGCAGCCCCCAGGATGGAGCGGGAGGGGACGAGCAGTACTTC CASSPQDGAGGDEQYF
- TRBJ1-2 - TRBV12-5 TGTGCTAGTGGTTTGGGGAGGCTCTATGGCTACACCTTC CASGLGRLYGYTF
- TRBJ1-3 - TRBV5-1 TGCGCCAGCAGCTATGCGGGGGGCGCTTGGGGAAACACCATATATTTT CASSYAGGAWGNTIYF
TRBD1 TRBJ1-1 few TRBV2 TGTGCCAGCAGGAGGGGGACAGGGAGGGACACTGAAGCTTTCTTT CASRRGTGRDTEAFF
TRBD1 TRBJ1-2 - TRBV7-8 TGTGCCAGCAGACGAACTTCGGGACAGAGCAACTATGGCTACACCTTC CASRRTSGQSNYGYTF
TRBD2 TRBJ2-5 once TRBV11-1 TGTGCCAGCAGCTTAGCGGGACTAGCGGCGAGAGAGACCCAGTACTTC CASSLAGLAARETQYF
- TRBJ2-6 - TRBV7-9 TGTGCCAGCAGCCCACTGTCCTCTGGGGCCAACGTCCTGACTTTC CASSPLSSGANVLTF
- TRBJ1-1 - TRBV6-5 TGTGCCAGCAGTCCCCGTGGCACGGGTACTGAAGCTTTCTTT CASSPRGTGTEAFF
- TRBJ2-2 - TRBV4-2 TGTGCCAGCAGCCAAGAAGGTGGATGGTCTAGGAACAAGGATACCGGGGAGCTGTTTTTT CASSQEGGWSRNKDTGELFF
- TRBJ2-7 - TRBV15 TGTGCCACCAGCAGAGAAAGGGGGACACGCTCCTACGAGCAGTACTTC CATSRERGTRSYEQYF